The 19 T cell receptor beta chains below come from one sample, sequenced in a study of CD8 T cells in ankylosing spondylitis. TCRdb used MiXCR to reprocess the 5' RACE reads, holding one entry per CDR3 protein. The table lists hundreds of thousands of distinct CDR3 sequences, 20% of them singletons. The sample taken for sequencing was blood, either unsorted or a sorted T cell fraction (not recorded which). The receptors stem from a female donor with ankylosing spondylitis or in good health (not recorded which).

The rearrangement links TRBV28 to TRBJ2-1, with a possible D match to TRBD1 (5 bases). The CDR3 has 15 residues. Looked up from germline, CDR1 is MDHEN and CDR2 is SYDVKM. Trimming left V 6 bases short and J 5 bases short, with 17 bases between. The CDR3 reads CASSSPLRGNNEQFF. CDR3 in DNA: TGTGCCAGCAGCTCGCCCCTTAGGGGTAACAATGAGCAGTTCTTC. The complete variable domain, with remaining parts taken from reference TRBV28 and TRBJ2-1, reads DVKVTQSSRYLVKRTGEKVFLECVQDMDHENMFWYRQDPGLGLRLIYFSYDVKMKEKGDIPEGYSVSREKKERFSLILESASTNQTSMYLCASSSPLRGNNEQFFGPGTRLTVL.

In this sample, this clonotype turned up a few times. The genes are TRBV24-1 and TRBJ2-1, with 7 nucleotides matching TRBD1. The CDR3 extends over 14 amino acids. Trimming removed 4 bases from V and 10 bases from J; junction bases left unmatched: 9. The germline CDR1 and CDR2 sequences are KGHDR and SFDVKD. CDR3 bases: TGTGCCACCAGTGACCAGACAGGGCGAGTGGAGCAGTTCTTC. Protein product: CATSDQTGRVEQFF.

This clonotype has ten or more counts. The chain employs TRBV27 and TRBJ2-4, with TRBD2 matching 8 bases. The CDR3 has 16 amino acids. J gave up 4 bases and V 6 bases, and 11 bases lay outside the gene matches. CDR1 and CDR2 (germline): MNHEY, SMNVEV (reference sequence). CDR3 loop: CASSQWGAGGKNIQYF. The CDR3 nucleotides are TGTGCCAGCAGCCAATGGGGGGCGGGAGGAAAAAACATTCAGTACTTC.

This clonotype appeared many times. The chain employs TRBV4-3 and TRBJ2-3; D is uncertain. Germline lookup yields CDR1 LGHNA and CDR2 YSLEER. This CDR3 region has 14 residues. Trimming left V 0 bases short and J 6 bases short, with 10 bases between. The CDR3 sequence: CASSQERVLDTQYF. The CDR3 DNA sequence: TGCGCCAGCAGCCAAGAAAGAGTTCTGGATACGCAGTATTTT.

This clonotype was seen a few times. V gene TRBV6-1 combines with J gene TRBJ2-1, with 9 bases aligning to TRBD1. The V gene's germline CDR1 is MNHNS and CDR2 SASEGT. The CDR3 length is 15 residues. V lost 7 bases and J lost 2; bases outside the gene matches: 6. The CDR3 spells CASTEDRGTYNEQFF. The CDR3 DNA reads TGTGCCAGCACCGAGGACAGGGGAACCTACAATGAGCAGTTCTTC.

The chain uses TRBV5-1 and TRBJ2-1; D is unclear. Germline V lookup: CDR1 SGHRS, CDR2 YFSETQ. The ends were cut back, 1 base at V and 9 bases at J, with 14 bases in the middle. The CDR3 is 14 residues long. The CDR3 here is CASSLNVGDGEQFF. The CDR3 nucleotides read TGCGCCAGCAGCTTGAATGTTGGTGACGGTGAGCAGTTCTTC.

This rearrangement joins TRBV9 to TRBJ2-3; weak D call: TRBD1 (5 bases). The V and J ends lost 0 bases and 5 bases respectively, with 7 bases between them. The CDR3 has 13 residues. The germline gives CDR1 SGDLS, CDR2 YYNGEE. The CDR3 reads CASSVAGRDTQYF. As DNA, the CDR3 is TGTGCCAGCAGCGTAGCAGGGCGAGATACGCAGTATTTT.

This clonotype has more than one count but fewer than ten. V and J are TRBV29-1 and TRBJ1-1, with 10 bases identical to TRBD1. V was pared by 7 bases and J by 1 base, with 9 bases of the junction left unmatched. Germline lookup yields CDR1 SQVTM and CDR2 ANQGSEA. The CDR3 is 15 residues long. In nucleotides, the CDR3 is TGCAGCGCCGCCGTGGGACAGGGGCCGAACACTGAAGCTTTCTTT. This translates into CSAAVGQGPNTEAFF.

This clonotype was seen a handful of times. V and J are TRBV12-3 or TRBV12-4 and TRBJ1-6; D unresolved. This CDR3 comprises 16 residues. Trimming took off 4 bases at V and 0 bases at J, with 10 bases between the two ends. The CDR3 spells CASSSHGSSYNSPLHF. The CDR3, as DNA: TGTGCCAGCAGTTCCCACGGAAGCTCCTATAATTCACCCCTCCACTTT.

The gene calls are TRBV2 and TRBJ2-5; D is ambiguous. Germline V lookup: CDR1 SNHLY, CDR2 FYNNEI. The CDR3 has 13 residues. The V end was cut by 6 bases, the J end by 2 bases, with 10 bases between. CDR3 sequence: CASSYYQQETQYF. CDR3 in DNA: TGTGCCAGCAGCTACTACCAACAAGAGACCCAGTACTTC.

This clonotype was observed a single time. V and J are TRBV28 and TRBJ2-4; the D gene is possibly TRBD1 (7 bases). Germline CDR1 reads MDHEN; CDR2 reads SYDVKM. V shed 5 bases and J shed 5 bases, with 10 bases lying between them. The CDR3 loop spans 13 amino acids. DNA of the CDR3: TGTGCCAGCAGTCAGGGGGGTCAAAACATTCAGTACTTC. It codes for CASSQGGQNIQYF.

The chain combines TRBV11-1 with TRBJ2-1, with 10 positions matching TRBD2. The junction had 16 bases not matched to a gene; V was cut back by 5 bases and J by 6 bases. The germline CDR1 and CDR2 sequences are SGHAT and FQDESV (reference sequence). This CDR3 comprises 18 residues. CDR3 sequence reads: CASSRIYSGRRTSNEQFF. In DNA form, the CDR3 reads TGTGCCAGCAGCCGTATATATAGCGGGAGGAGGACGTCCAATGAGCAGTTCTTC.

The chain joins TRBV24-1 to TRBJ2-3; D is possibly TRBD2 (6 bases). Germline CDR1 and CDR2: KGHDR and SFDVKD. This CDR3 is 13 amino acids long. Trimming shortened V by 4 bases and J by 7 bases, and 11 bases separated the two germline ends. The CDR3 here is CATSDSGLHTQYF. The CDR3 region has the DNA TGTGCCACCAGTGACTCCGGACTACATACGCAGTATTTT.

This clonotype was recorded at least ten times. The chain joins TRBV29-1 to TRBJ2-1, with TRBD2 matching 8 bases. Germline CDR1 and CDR2: SQVTM and ANQGSEA. The length of the CDR3 is 16 residues. The V and J ends lost 3 bases and 0 bases, in that order; junction bases with no gene match: 7. The CDR3 nucleotides are TGCAGCGTTGAGTCTAGCGGGTCGAGCTCCTACAATGAGCAGTTCTTC. Translated: CSVESSGSSSYNEQFF.

This chain uses TRBV11-3 with TRBJ2-1; 10 nucleotides align to TRBD1. V dropped 3 bases and J dropped 3; count of bases not matched to a gene: 5. This CDR3 region has 16 residues. Germline V CDR1 and CDR2: SGHNT, YENEEA. The CDR3 reads CASSFSGTGDYNEQFF. CDR3 nucleotide sequence: TGTGCCAGCAGCTTCTCCGGGACAGGGGACTACAATGAGCAGTTCTTC.

The rearrangement uses TRBV4-3 and TRBJ2-1; the match to TRBD2 covers 7 bases. Trimming took 0 bases from V and 0 from J; bases not matched to a gene: 5. The CDR3 sequence is 17 residues long. CDR1 LGHNA and CDR2 YSLEER come from the germline V gene. CDR3 DNA: TGCGCCAGCAGCCAAGATGGGCTAGCGGCCTCCTACAATGAGCAGTTCTTC. Translating gives CASSQDGLAASYNEQFF.

This clonotype was seen a handful of times. The genes are TRBV20-1 and TRBJ2-5; the D gene is possibly TRBD2 (6 bases). The CDR3 has 12 residues. V was shortened by 1 base and J by 4 bases, with 7 bases between the two germline ends. Germline CDR1 and CDR2: DFQATT and SNEGSKA (reference sequence). DNA for the CDR3: TGCAGTGCTAGAGCTAGCGCAGAGACCCAGTACTTC. It is translated as CSARASAETQYF.

The chain is built from TRBV7-6 and TRBJ1-5; TRBD1 might be the D (6 bases). Germline loops: CDR1 SGHVS, CDR2 FNYEAQ. The CDR3 consists of 14 residues. The germline V and J ends were trimmed by 3 bases and 4 bases, with 10 bases remaining between them. The CDR3: CASSFSGDNQPQHF. For the CDR3, the DNA is TGTGCCAGCAGCTTCTCAGGGGATAATCAGCCCCAGCATTTT.

The chain links TRBV6-2 or TRBV6-3 to TRBJ2-7; unclear D gene. The CDR3 runs 15 residues. CDR1 and CDR2 from the germline V gene are MNHEY and SVGEGT. The V end lost 4 bases, the J end lost 7 bases, and 20 bases lay between the germline ends. The CDR3 sequence: CASSLPSPGRREQYF. Here the CDR3 DNA reads TGTGCCAGCAGTTTACCTTCCCCCGGAAGAAGGGAGCAGTACTTC.